These T cell receptor beta chains were read from a single sample in a study of shared clonotypes between healthy human individuals. Profiling relied on immunoSEQ multiplex PCR, and the TCRdb table lists in-frame clones only, not all of them. There are roughly 2.4 million clones in the sample; about 94% occur only once, and 0.1% to 0.15% lies in the top ten. The sequenced sample consisted of naive CD4+ T cells sorted from blood. The receptors originated from a man between 18 and 35 years old in good health. Both conserved end residues are part of each CDR3. Each record gives: V gene, J gene, D gene, CDR3 DNA, CDR3 protein. The D gene is left open where the match is weak.

V: TRBV28; J: TRBJ1-2; D: NA; DNA: TGTGCCAGCAGTTTCGGGCCGGCTGGGAGCTATGGCTACACCTTC; CDR3: CASSFGPAGSYGYTF
V: TRBV5-1; J: TRBJ2-3; D: NA; DNA: TGCGCCAGCAGAAGCGCCAGCACAGATACGCAGTATTTT; CDR3: CASRSASTDTQYF
V: TRBV19; J: TRBJ1-5; D: TRBD1; DNA: TGTGCCAGTAGTGCACGACAGGGGGCGATTCAGCCCCAGCATTTT; CDR3: CASSARQGAIQPQHF
V: TRBV18; J: TRBJ1-2; D: NA; DNA: TGTGCCAGCTCACCAACGGGGGTCGGCGGCTACACCTTC; CDR3: CASSPTGVGGYTF
V: TRBV6-5; J: TRBJ2-4; D: TRBD1; DNA: TGTGCCAGCAAAGCAGGGGGCGCCAAAAACATTCAGTACTTC; CDR3: CASKAGGAKNIQYF
V: TRBV6-6; J: TRBJ1-1; D: NA; DNA: TGTGCCAGCAGTTACCCACAGAACACTGAAGCTTTCTTT; CDR3: CASSYPQNTEAFF
V: TRBV6-5; J: TRBJ1-2; D: TRBD1; DNA: TGTGCCAGCAGTCGGGGACAGGGGTATGGCTACACCTTC; CDR3: CASSRGQGYGYTF
V: TRBV13; J: TRBJ1-6; D: NA; DNA: TGTGCCAGCAGCTTCTTCCGGTCATCTAATTCACCCCTCCACTTT; CDR3: CASSFFRSSNSPLHF
V: TRBV30; J: TRBJ2-7; D: NA; DNA: TGTGCCTGGACATCCCTAGCTAGTAACGAGCAGTACTTC; CDR3: CAWTSLASNEQYF
V: TRBV5-1; J: TRBJ1-4; D: NA; DNA: TGCGCCAGCAGCTTGAGTGGGCCCGGAACAACTAATGAAAAACTGTTTTTT; CDR3: CASSLSGPGTTNEKLFF
V: TRBV4-2; J: TRBJ2-3; D: TRBD2; DNA: TGTGCCAGCAGCCGAACGAACAGCGGGGAGAAAGCAGATACGCAGTATTTT; CDR3: CASSRTNSGEKADTQYF
V: TRBV25-1; J: TRBJ1-1; D: TRBD1; DNA: TGTGCTACAGGGGGCTTTGGTGAAGCTTTCTTT; CDR3: CATGGFGEAFF
V: TRBV5-1; J: TRBJ1-3; D: NA; DNA: TGCGCCAGCAGCATCGGGGAAACTGGAAACACCATATATTTT; CDR3: CASSIGETGNTIYF
V: TRBV4-1; J: TRBJ2-4; D: TRBD2; DNA: TGCGCCAGCAGCCAAGACGGGGGGGTCAAAAACATTCAGTACTTC; CDR3: CASSQDGGVKNIQYF
V: TRBV2; J: TRBJ1-5; D: NA; DNA: TGTGCCAGTCGGGGGCAGGGGCCGCCCCAGCATTTT; CDR3: CASRGQGPPQHF
V: TRBV11-2; J: TRBJ2-4; D: NA; DNA: TGTGCCAGCAGCTTACGGGCCGCAGGATTAGCCAAAAACATTCAGTACTTC; CDR3: CASSLRAAGLAKNIQYF
V: TRBV9; J: TRBJ2-2; D: TRBD2; DNA: TGTGCCAGCAGCGTAGCAACGGGAAACAGCGGGAAGTACACCGGGGAGCTGTTTTTT; CDR3: CASSVATGNSGKYTGELFF
V: TRBV10-1; J: TRBJ1-1; D: NA; DNA: TGCGCCAGGCCGGGATGGTTCAGGGGGAACACTGAAGCTTTCTTT; CDR3: CARPGWFRGNTEAFF
V: TRBV11-1; J: TRBJ2-7; D: NA; DNA: TGTGCCAGCAGCCAGCTTGGCGGCGAGCAGTACTTC; CDR3: CASSQLGGEQYF
V: TRBV6-1; J: TRBJ1-4; D: TRBD1; DNA: TGTGCCAGCAGTGAAATGGGGACAGACCTTAATGAAAAACTGTTTTTT; CDR3: CASSEMGTDLNEKLFF
V: TRBV30; J: TRBJ2-2; D: NA; DNA: TGTGCCTGGAGTGTCCGGACAGTGGACACCGGGGAGCTGTTTTTT; CDR3: CAWSVRTVDTGELFF
V: TRBV7-9; J: TRBJ1-2; D: NA; DNA: TGTGCCAGCAGCCGAGGGCCCCAGGATGGCTACACCTTC; CDR3: CASSRGPQDGYTF
V: TRBV5-1; J: TRBJ1-3; D: NA; DNA: TGCGCCAGCAGACCCGGGACCCCCTCTGGAAACACCATATATTTT; CDR3: CASRPGTPSGNTIYF